A single count supports the clone carrying this T cell receptor beta chain. The data belong to a study of blood T cells in healthy people across ages. V was clipped by 5 bases and J by 6 bases, with 18 bases between them. The CDR3 contains 15 residues. CDR1 SGHNT and CDR2 YYREEE come from the germline V gene (reference sequence). The use of a sample-barcoded 5' primer and a J-beta primer mix characterized a second PCR of roughly 6 to 12 cycles. Tags on each cDNA molecule came from a template-switch adaptor with 12 random nucleotides. Each CDR3 protein gets one entry after TCRdb re-called the 5' RACE reads with MiXCR. The sample lists under 1,000,000 distinct CDR3 sequences; 35% to 60% were seen once.

This sequence originates from an elderly man in good health. The chain is built from TRBV5-4 and TRBJ2-1, with D tentatively TRBD1 (6 bases). The sequencing sample was made of blood. In DNA, the CDR3 is TGTGCCAGCAGTCAAGACAGGTGGGATGGCAATGAGCAGTTCTTC. This translates into CASSQDRWDGNEQFF.